This T cell receptor (beta chain) was sequenced in a study of T cells in Graves' hyperthyroidism and ophthalmopathy. Study in general: Peripheral blood specimens were obtained at initial diagnosis, prior to any treatment.

In its sample, this clonotype was seen many times. V was clipped by 5 bases and J by 3 bases; unmatched bases: 4. The CDR3 runs 14 residues. Researchers took RNA transcripts and amplified the TCR beta CDR3 regions from them. The HTBI set primed first-round TCR CDR3 RT-PCR. MiXCR, applied by TCRdb to the multiplex PCR reads, yields one record per CDR3 protein. The sample shows over 500,000 distinct CDR3 sequences, 15% to 20% of them seen only once. Ophthalmopathy patients showed a Clinical Activity Score of at least 3, NOSPECS grade of at least 4 and duration under 3 months. The chain links TRBV12-3 or TRBV12-4 to TRBJ2-7; 10 nucleotides line up with TRBD1. Sequenced material: blood. This TCR derives from a woman in her late teens or twenties with Graves' ophthalmopathy. CDR3 loop: CASSRQGAIYEQYF. The CDR3 nucleotides are TGTGCCAGCAGTCGACAGGGGGCTATCTACGAGCAGTACTTC.